This TCR beta chain was obtained from a study of blood T cell repertoires in COVID-19. TCRdb's copy holds only in-frame clones and misses some; the assay was immunoSEQ multiplex PCR. Among around 370,000 clones, about nine tenths were seen once, and the ten largest hold about 6%. The CDR3 sequence is 15 residues long. Germline V CDR1 and CDR2: MNHEY, SVGAGI. The ends were cut back, 7 bases at V and 3 bases at J, with 18 bases in the middle. Specimen: peripheral blood. The clonotype originates from a woman aged 50 to 60 with COVID-19, enrolled during active disease. The chain uses TRBV6-5 and TRBJ1-2; D possibly corresponds to TRBD1 (6 bases). The DNA for the CDR3 is TGTGCCAGCACCCCCGGGGACACCACTCACTATGGCTACACCTTC. Translating gives CASTPGDTTHYGYTF.